Below are 27 T cell receptor beta chains sequenced from a single sample in a study of Ad26.COV2.S vaccination and SARS-CoV-2 variants. The treatment was: approximately 18 received Ad26.COV2.S at low or high dose, single or two shots; five or six received placebo; per-sample allocation not given. Day 63 after the first vaccine or placebo injection was the time point for sampling. The table came from immunoSEQ multiplex PCR; TCRdb's copy has only in-frame clones and leaves some out. The sample lists under 500,000 clones; about nine tenths were seen once. The sequenced sample was peripheral blood, obtained in a trial of Ad26.COV2.S vaccine versus placebo. The receptors here all came from a person aged 18 to 59 who received the Ad26.COV2.S COVID-19 vaccine or a placebo.

V gene TRBV4-3 combines with J gene TRBJ1-3; D unclear. Germline CDR1 and CDR2: LGHNA and YSLEER. This CDR3 comprises 14 residues. V was cut by 0 bases and J by 4 bases, with 7 bases left in between. CDR3 coding DNA: TGCGCCAGCAGCCAAGAATCACACGGAAACACCATATATTTT. Amino acids: CASSQESHGNTIYF.

V and J are TRBV7-9 and TRBJ1-6; TRBD1 might be the D (6 bases). The CDR3 sequence is 16 residues long. Germline lookup yields CDR1 SEHNR and CDR2 FQNEAQ (reference sequence). V was pared by 3 bases and J by 9 bases, with 18 bases between. The CDR3 DNA reads TGTGCCAGCAGCTTCAGATATTCAGGGGTCGGTTCACCCCTCCACTTT. As protein: CASSFRYSGVGSPLHF. Based on the CDR3 plus reference TRBV7-9 and TRBJ1-6, the full variable domain is DTGVSQNPRHKITKRGQNVTFRCDPISEHNRLYWYRQTLGQGPEFLTYFQNEAQLEKSRLLSDRFSAERPKGSFSTLEIQRTEQGDSAMYLCASSFRYSGVGSPLHFGNGTRLTVT.

CDR3 coding DNA: TGTGCCAGCAGAACCTCCAGCTCTGGGGCCAACGTCCTGACTTTC. Protein sequence: CASRTSSSGANVLTF. The gene calls are TRBV6-5 and TRBJ2-6; no firm D call. Trimming took off 6 bases at V and 0 bases at J, with 9 bases between the two ends. Germline loops: CDR1 MNHEY, CDR2 SVGAGI. The CDR3 extends over 15 amino acids.

V usage is TRBV5-1 and J usage is TRBJ2-1; 7 positions match TRBD2. CDR3 size: 15 residues. Germline assignment: CDR1 SGHRS and CDR2 YFSETQ. The V and J ends lost 0 bases and 5 bases, in that order; junction bases with no gene match: 5. CDR3 in DNA: TGCGCCAGCAGCTTGGCCGCGGGGGTTAACAATGAGCAGTTCTTC. Translation: CASSLAAGVNNEQFF.

The chain joins TRBV20-1 to TRBJ2-5; the D gene is possibly TRBD1 (7 bases). V shed 3 bases and J shed 1 base, with 12 bases lying between them. In germline, CDR1 is DFQATT, CDR2 SNEGSKA (reference sequence). The CDR3 is made up of 14 amino acids. The CDR3 nucleotides read TGCAGTGCTAGTGGAGGGGGCATCCAAGAGACCCAGTACTTC. It is translated as CSASGGGIQETQYF.

This clone was seen a single time. The rearrangement uses TRBV19 and TRBJ1-5; D is undetermined. Trimming took 1 base from V and 2 from J, leaving 12 bases between them. The CDR3 is 16 residues long. Per germline, CDR1 LNHDA and CDR2 SQIVND (reference sequence). The CDR3 sequence: CASSIGGPGGNQPQHF. CDR3 nucleotide sequence: TGTGCCAGTAGTATAGGGGGTCCCGGCGGCAATCAGCCCCAGCATTTT.

The J gene is TRBJ2-5, the V gene TRBV6-2 or TRBV6-3; D is undetermined. In germline, CDR1 is MNHEY, CDR2 SVGEGT. V was cut by 2 bases and J by 4 bases, with 2 bases left in between. CDR3 length: 11 amino acids. CDR3 sequence reads: CASSYGETQYF. The CDR3, as DNA: TGTGCCAGCAGTTACGGAGAGACCCAGTACTTC.

Here the CDR3 reads CASSLGTINQPQHF. The CDR3 bases are TGTGCCAGCAGCTTGGGGACAATTAATCAGCCCCAGCATTTT. The chain recombines TRBV5-6 with TRBJ1-5; D possibly corresponds to TRBD1 (5 bases). V dropped 0 bases and J dropped 4 bases, with 8 bases sitting between them. In germline, CDR1 is SGHDT, CDR2 YYEEEE. This CDR3 comprises 14 residues.

The chain combines TRBV10-1 with TRBJ2-1, with 9 bases identical to TRBD1. The CDR3 length is 16 residues. Germline V lookup: CDR1 WNHNN, CDR2 SYGVQD (reference sequence). The V gene end was trimmed by 3 bases and the J gene end by 6 bases; junction bases not matched to a gene: 9. The CDR3 loop reads CASSDLGQGYRNEQFF. CDR3 coding DNA: TGCGCCAGCAGTGATTTGGGACAGGGTTATCGCAATGAGCAGTTCTTC.

This chain uses TRBV27 with TRBJ2-7; no firm D call. Germline CDR1 MNHEY, CDR2 SMNVEV (reference sequence). This CDR3 has 13 residues. Trimming shortened V by 7 bases and J by 1 base, and 11 bases separated the two germline ends. CDR3 residues: CASTPGGSYEQYF. The CDR3 nucleotides are TGTGCCAGCACTCCGGGCGGATCCTACGAGCAGTACTTC.

This chain connects TRBV7-9 to TRBJ1-5; 7 nucleotides match TRBD1. Germline-derived CDR1 and CDR2 are SEHNR and FQNEAQ (reference sequence). Trimming cost V 1 base and J 5 bases; bases outside gene matches: 11. The CDR3 has 17 amino acids. Here the CDR3 DNA reads TGTGCCAGCAGCTTAGAACGTGGAGGGGGCAGGGATCAGCCCCAGCATTTT. It specifies CASSLERGGGRDQPQHF.

The CDR3 coding sequence is TGCAGCGTTGAAGGACAGAGAATGAGCGAGCAGTTCTTC. It encodes CSVEGQRMSEQFF. The rearrangement joins TRBV29-1 to TRBJ2-1; perhaps TRBD1 as D (5 bases). The V gene lost 1 base and the J gene lost 10 bases, with 14 bases spanning the gap. This CDR3 has 13 residues. The germline V gene has CDR1 SQVTM and CDR2 ANQGSEA.

The rearrangement links TRBV10-3 to TRBJ2-1; D uncertain. Germline lookup yields CDR1 ENHRY and CDR2 SYGVKD. The CDR3 extends over 11 amino acids. Deletions cut 3 bases from V and 9 bases from J, with 6 bases between. This CDR3 is CAISDGAEQFF. The CDR3 nucleotides read TGTGCCATCAGTGATGGAGCTGAGCAGTTCTTC.

V gene TRBV5-1 combines with J gene TRBJ2-5; D is ambiguous. CDR1 is SGHRS, CDR2 YFSETQ, per germline. The CDR3 loop spans 15 amino acids. Trimming shortened V by 0 bases and J by 5 bases, and 14 bases separated the two germline ends. CDR3 in DNA: TGCGCCAGCAGCTTGGACCCGTACTCCCCCGAGACCCAGTACTTC. Translation: CASSLDPYSPETQYF.

The chain recombines TRBV7-9 with TRBJ2-7, with D possibly TRBD1 on 5 matching bases. V was pared by 5 bases and J by 0 bases, with 8 bases between. This CDR3 is built from 13 residues. In germline, CDR1 is SEHNR, CDR2 FQNEAQ (reference sequence). The CDR3: CASSMTDSYEQYF. DNA of the CDR3: TGTGCCAGCAGCATGACAGACTCCTACGAGCAGTACTTC.

This sequence joins TRBV18 and TRBJ1-6; possible D gene TRBD1, 5 bases. CDR1 and CDR2 (germline): KGHSH, LQKENI. The CDR3 runs to 18 residues. The V end lost 3 bases, the J end lost 7 bases, and 22 bases lay between the germline ends. CDR3 in amino acids: CASSPMSRQTIPNSPLHF. As DNA, the CDR3 is TGTGCCAGCTCACCGATGTCGAGACAGACTATTCCCAATTCACCCCTCCACTTT.

The chain combines TRBV7-2 with TRBJ2-3; the D gene is possibly TRBD2 (5 bases). CDR3 length equals 17 residues. The V gene's germline CDR1 is SGHTA and CDR2 FQGNSA. V shed 0 bases and J shed 0 bases, with 13 bases lying between them. The CDR3 loop reads CASSLAFRGSSTDTQYF. The CDR3 coding sequence is TGTGCCAGCAGCTTAGCCTTTCGGGGATCTAGCACAGATACGCAGTATTTT.

The V and J genes are TRBV4-3 and TRBJ2-3; the D is unclear. The CDR3 runs 17 residues. Germline loops: CDR1 LGHNA, CDR2 YSLEER. Between the trimmed V and J ends, which lost 0 bases and 1 base, there was a span of 14 bases. The CDR3 here is CASSQDSSNDGTDTQYF. The CDR3 DNA sequence: TGCGCCAGCAGCCAAGATAGCTCTAATGACGGCACAGATACGCAGTATTTT.

The V call is TRBV30, the J call TRBJ2-3, with D perhaps TRBD1 or TRBD2 (6 bases each). The CDR3 loop spans 14 amino acids. V lost 2 bases and J lost 0, with 9 bases in between. Germline loops: CDR1 GTSNPN, CDR2 SVGIG (reference sequence). CDR3 sequence reads: CAWSRGASTDTQYF. CDR3 in DNA: TGTGCCTGGAGTAGGGGGGCTAGCACAGATACGCAGTATTTT.

Here the CDR3 reads CASRAGDGSTDTQYF. The CDR3 DNA reads TGTGCCAGCAGGGCAGGGGACGGGAGCACAGATACGCAGTATTTT. The chain joins TRBV6-5 to TRBJ2-3; a weak D match, TRBD1 (6 bases). CDR1 is MNHEY, CDR2 SVGAGI, per germline. The CDR3 contains 15 residues. Deletions cut 6 bases from V and 0 bases from J, with 13 bases between.

This chain uses TRBV7-9 with TRBJ1-2; TRBD1 might be the D (6 bases). Germline V gene sequence: CDR1 SEHNR, CDR2 FQNEAQ (reference sequence). V was trimmed by 5 bases and J by 4 bases, leaving 14 bases between them. There are 14 residues in the CDR3. CDR3 residues: CASSPPTGPYGYTF. CDR3 sequence (DNA): TGTGCCAGCAGCCCCCCAACAGGGCCCTATGGCTACACCTTC.

V is TRBV9 and J is TRBJ2-5, with 11 bases fitting TRBD2. Per the germline V gene, CDR1 is SGDLS and CDR2 is YYNGEE. CDR3 length: 16 residues. V lost 0 bases, J lost 6 bases, and 7 bases stayed unmatched. The CDR3: CASSVAGLAETKTQYF. CDR3 nucleotide sequence: TGTGCCAGCAGCGTAGCGGGACTAGCGGAGACAAAGACCCAGTACTTC.

V and J are TRBV19 and TRBJ1-1, with a tentative D call TRBD1 (5 bases). Germline CDR1 is LNHDA and CDR2 is SQIVND (reference sequence). The length of the CDR3 is 16 residues. V was shortened by 7 bases and J by 4 bases, with 22 bases between the two germline ends. The CDR3, as DNA: TGTGCCAGTACCACACTGAGGGCGTCAGGGACCACTGAAGCTTTCTTT. Its protein product is CASTTLRASGTTEAFF.

The rearrangement uses TRBV5-4 and TRBJ2-5, with 7 bases aligning to TRBD2. Losses at the gene ends were 4 bases for V and 0 bases for J; bases not matched to a gene: 6. The CDR3 has 15 residues. From germline, CDR1 is SGHNT and CDR2 YYREEE (reference sequence). CDR3 protein: CASSETSQYQETQYF. The DNA for the CDR3 is TGTGCCAGCAGCGAGACTAGCCAGTACCAAGAGACCCAGTACTTC.

The J gene is TRBJ1-4, the V gene TRBV7-8; D is unresolved. The CDR3 extends over 14 amino acids. CDR1 is SGHVS, CDR2 FQNEAQ, per germline. The V end lost 4 bases, the J end lost 3 bases, and 9 bases lay between the germline ends. CDR3 sequence (DNA): TGTGCCAGCAGCTACCTTGTTTCTAATGAAAAACTGTTTTTT. This translates into CASSYLVSNEKLFF. Based on the CDR3 plus reference TRBV7-8 and TRBJ1-4, the full variable domain is GAGVSQSPRYKVAKRGQDVALRCDPISGHVSLFWYQQALGQGPEFLTYFQNEAQLDKSGLPSDRFFAERPEGSVSTLKIQRTQQEDSAVYLCASSYLVSNEKLFFGSGTQLSVL.

The chain has TRBV5-6 and TRBJ1-2; no reliable D call. The CDR3 loop spans 15 amino acids. Germline V gene data show CDR1 as SGHDT and CDR2 as YYEEEE. V was cut by 0 bases and J by 2 bases, with 11 bases left in between. CDR3 coding DNA: TGTGCCAGCAGCTTGGTTATCCGGGAGAACTATGGCTACACCTTC. Residues: CASSLVIRENYGYTF.

The V call is TRBV6-1, the J call TRBJ2-7, with D unresolved. V lost 2 bases, J lost 3 bases, and 8 bases lay in between. The CDR3 contains 13 residues. Looked up from germline, CDR1 is MNHNS and CDR2 is SASEGT. CDR3 nucleotides: TGTGCCAGCAGTGAACAGCCCGACTACGAGCAGTACTTC. It is translated as CASSEQPDYEQYF.